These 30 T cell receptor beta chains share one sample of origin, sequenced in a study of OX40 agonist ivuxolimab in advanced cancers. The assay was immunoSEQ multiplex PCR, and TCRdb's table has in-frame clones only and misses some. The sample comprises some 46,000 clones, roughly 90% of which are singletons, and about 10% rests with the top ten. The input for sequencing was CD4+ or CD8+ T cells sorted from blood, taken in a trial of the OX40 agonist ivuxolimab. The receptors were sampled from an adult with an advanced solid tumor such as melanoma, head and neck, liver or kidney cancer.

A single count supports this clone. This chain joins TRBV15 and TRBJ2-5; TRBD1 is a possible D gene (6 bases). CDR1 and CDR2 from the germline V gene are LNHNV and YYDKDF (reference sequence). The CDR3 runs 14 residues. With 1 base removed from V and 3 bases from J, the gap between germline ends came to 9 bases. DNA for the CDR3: TGTGCCACCAGCAGAGTAGGGGGAAAAGAGACCCAGTACTTC. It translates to CATSRVGGKETQYF.

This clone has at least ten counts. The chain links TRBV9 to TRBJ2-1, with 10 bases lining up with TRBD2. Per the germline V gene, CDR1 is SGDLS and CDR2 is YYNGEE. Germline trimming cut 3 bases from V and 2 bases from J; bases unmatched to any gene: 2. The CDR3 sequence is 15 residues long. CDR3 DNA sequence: TGTGCCAGCAGCGCGAGCGGGGGGGCCTACAATGAGCAGTTCTTC. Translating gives CASSASGGAYNEQFF.

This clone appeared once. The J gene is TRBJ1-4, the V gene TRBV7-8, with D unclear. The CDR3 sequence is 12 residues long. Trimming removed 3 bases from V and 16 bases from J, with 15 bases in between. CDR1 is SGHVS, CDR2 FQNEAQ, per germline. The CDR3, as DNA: TGTGCCAGCAGCTTCGATGGACTACAGAGGTTTTTT. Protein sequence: CASSFDGLQRFF.

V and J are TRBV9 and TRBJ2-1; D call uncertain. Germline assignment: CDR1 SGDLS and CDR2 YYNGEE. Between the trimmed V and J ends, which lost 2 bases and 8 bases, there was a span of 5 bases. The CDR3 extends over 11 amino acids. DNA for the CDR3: TGTGCCAGCAGCGTGGGATATGAGCAGTTCTTC. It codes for CASSVGYEQFF.

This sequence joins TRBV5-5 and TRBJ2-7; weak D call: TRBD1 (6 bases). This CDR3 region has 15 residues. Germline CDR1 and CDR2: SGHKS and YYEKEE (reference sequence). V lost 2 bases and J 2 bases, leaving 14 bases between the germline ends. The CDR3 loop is CASSFQAGATYEQYF. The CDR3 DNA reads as TGTGCCAGCAGCTTTCAGGCAGGGGCTACCTACGAGCAGTACTTC.

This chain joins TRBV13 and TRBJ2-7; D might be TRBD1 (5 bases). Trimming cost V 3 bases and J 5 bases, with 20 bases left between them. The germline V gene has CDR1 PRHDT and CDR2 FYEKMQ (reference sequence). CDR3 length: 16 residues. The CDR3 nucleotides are TGTGCCAGCAGCTTCACGTTAGAAGGGGTAGGAGACGAGCAGTACTTC. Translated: CASSFTLEGVGDEQYF. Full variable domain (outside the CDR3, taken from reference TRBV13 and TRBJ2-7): AAGVIQSPRHLIKEKRETATLKCYPIPRHDTVYWYQQGPGQDPQFLISFYEKMQSDKGSIPDRFSAQQFSDYHSELNMSSLELGDSALYFCASSFTLEGVGDEQYFGPGTRLTVT.

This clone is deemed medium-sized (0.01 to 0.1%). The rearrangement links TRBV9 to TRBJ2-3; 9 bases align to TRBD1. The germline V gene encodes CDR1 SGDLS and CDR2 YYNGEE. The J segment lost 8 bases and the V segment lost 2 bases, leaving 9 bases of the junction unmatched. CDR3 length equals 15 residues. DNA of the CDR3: TGTGCCAGCAGCGTGGGGACAGGGTTGGGAGGTACGCAGTATTTT. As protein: CASSVGTGLGGTQYF.

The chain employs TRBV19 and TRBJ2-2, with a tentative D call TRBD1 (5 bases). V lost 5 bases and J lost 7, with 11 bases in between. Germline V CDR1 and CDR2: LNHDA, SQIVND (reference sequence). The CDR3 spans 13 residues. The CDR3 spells CASSARAFGELFF. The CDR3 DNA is TGTGCCAGTAGTGCCAGGGCGTTCGGGGAGCTGTTTTTT.

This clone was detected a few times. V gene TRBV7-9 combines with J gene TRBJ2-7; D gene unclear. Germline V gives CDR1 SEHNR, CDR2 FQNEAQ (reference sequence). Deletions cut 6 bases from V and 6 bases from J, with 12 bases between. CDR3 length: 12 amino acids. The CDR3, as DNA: TGTGCCAGCAGTCACCCCGGATGCGAGCAGTACTTC. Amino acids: CASSHPGCEQYF. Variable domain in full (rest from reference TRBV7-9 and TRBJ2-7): DTGVSQNPRHKITKRGQNVTFRCDPISEHNRLYWYRQTLGQGPEFLTYFQNEAQLEKSRLLSDRFSAERPKGSFSTLEIQRTEQGDSAMYLCASSHPGCEQYFGPGTRLTVT.

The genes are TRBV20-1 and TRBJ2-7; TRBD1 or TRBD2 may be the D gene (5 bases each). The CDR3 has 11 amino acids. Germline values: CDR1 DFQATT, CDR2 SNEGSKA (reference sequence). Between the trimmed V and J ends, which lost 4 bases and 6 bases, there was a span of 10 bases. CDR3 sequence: CSANPRGEQYF. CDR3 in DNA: TGCAGTGCTAACCCGAGGGGCGAGCAGTACTTC.

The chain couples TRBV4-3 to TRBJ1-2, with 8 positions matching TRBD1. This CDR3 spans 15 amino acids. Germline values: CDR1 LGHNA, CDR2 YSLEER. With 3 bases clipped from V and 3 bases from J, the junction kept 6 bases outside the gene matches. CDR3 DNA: TGCGCCAGCAGCCAGGGACCGGGACAGGACTATGGCTACACCTTC. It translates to CASSQGPGQDYGYTF.

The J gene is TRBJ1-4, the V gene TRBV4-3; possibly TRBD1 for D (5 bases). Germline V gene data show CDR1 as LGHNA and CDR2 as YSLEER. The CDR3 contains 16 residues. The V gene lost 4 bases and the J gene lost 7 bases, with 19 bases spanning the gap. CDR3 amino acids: CASSPGPMGVGEKLFF. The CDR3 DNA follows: TGCGCCAGCAGCCCCGGGCCGATGGGGGTCGGTGAAAAACTGTTTTTT.

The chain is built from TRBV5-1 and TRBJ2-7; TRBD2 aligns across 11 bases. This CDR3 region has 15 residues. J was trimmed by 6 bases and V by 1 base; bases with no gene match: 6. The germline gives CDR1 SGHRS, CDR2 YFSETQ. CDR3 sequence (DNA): TGCGCCAGCAGCTTGACTAGCGGGAGCTCAAGCGAGCAGTACTTC. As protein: CASSLTSGSSSEQYF.

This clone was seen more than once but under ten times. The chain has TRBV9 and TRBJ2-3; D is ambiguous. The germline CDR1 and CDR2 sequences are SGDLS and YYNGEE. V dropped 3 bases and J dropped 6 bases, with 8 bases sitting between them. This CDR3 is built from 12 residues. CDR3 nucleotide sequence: TGTGCCAGCAGCGCCGAGCCGGATACGCAGTATTTT. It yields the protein CASSAEPDTQYF.

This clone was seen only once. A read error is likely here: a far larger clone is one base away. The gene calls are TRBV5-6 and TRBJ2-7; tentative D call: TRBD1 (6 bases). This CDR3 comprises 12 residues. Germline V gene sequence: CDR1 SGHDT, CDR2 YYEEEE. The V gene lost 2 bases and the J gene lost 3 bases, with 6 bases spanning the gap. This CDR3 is CASSLQGYEQYF. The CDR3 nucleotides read TGTGCCAGCAGCTTACAGGGCTACGAGCAGTACTTC.

As DNA, the CDR3 is TGTGCCAGCAGTTACCCACTAGCGGGACAGTACGAGCAGTACTTC. Translated: CASSYPLAGQYEQYF. The chain employs TRBV6-5 and TRBJ2-7, with 10 bases identical to TRBD2. This CDR3 contains 15 residues. CDR1 and CDR2 (germline): MNHEY, SVGAGI. Trimming cost V 2 bases and J 4 bases; bases outside gene matches: 5.

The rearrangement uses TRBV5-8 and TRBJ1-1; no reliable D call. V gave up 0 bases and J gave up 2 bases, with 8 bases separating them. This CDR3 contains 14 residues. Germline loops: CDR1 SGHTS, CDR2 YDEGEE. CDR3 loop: CASSLDLDNTEAFF. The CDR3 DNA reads TGTGCCAGCAGCTTGGACCTGGACAACACTGAAGCTTTCTTT.

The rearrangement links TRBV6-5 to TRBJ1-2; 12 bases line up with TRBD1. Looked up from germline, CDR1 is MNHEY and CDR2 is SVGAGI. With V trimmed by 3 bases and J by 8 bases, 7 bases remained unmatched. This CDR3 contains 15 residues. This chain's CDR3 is CASSYSPGQGAGYTF. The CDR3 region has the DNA TGTGCCAGCAGTTATTCCCCGGGACAGGGGGCCGGCTACACCTTC.

The CDR3, as DNA: TGTGCCAGCAGCTTAAGCCCCCCCCGGGGACTAGCCTCCTACAATGAGCAGTTCTTC. This gives the protein CASSLSPPRGLASYNEQFF. This chain uses TRBV7-3 with TRBJ2-1; 9 bases align to TRBD2. From germline, CDR1 is SGHTA and CDR2 FQGTGA. V trimming: 1 base; J trimming: 0 bases; junction bases outside the gene matches: 10. The length of the CDR3 is 19 residues.

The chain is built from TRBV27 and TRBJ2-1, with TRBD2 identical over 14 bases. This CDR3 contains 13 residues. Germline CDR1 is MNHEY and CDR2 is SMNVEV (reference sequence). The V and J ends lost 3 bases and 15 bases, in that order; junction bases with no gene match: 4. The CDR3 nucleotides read TGTGCCAGCAGTTTGGGACTAGCGGGAGTAAGGTTCTTC. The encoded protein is CASSLGLAGVRFF.

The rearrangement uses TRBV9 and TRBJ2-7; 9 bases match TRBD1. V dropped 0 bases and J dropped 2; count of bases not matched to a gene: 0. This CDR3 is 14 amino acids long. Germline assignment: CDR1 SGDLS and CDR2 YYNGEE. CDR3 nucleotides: TGTGCCAGCAGCGTAGGGGACAGGGCCTACGAGCAGTACTTC. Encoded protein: CASSVGDRAYEQYF.

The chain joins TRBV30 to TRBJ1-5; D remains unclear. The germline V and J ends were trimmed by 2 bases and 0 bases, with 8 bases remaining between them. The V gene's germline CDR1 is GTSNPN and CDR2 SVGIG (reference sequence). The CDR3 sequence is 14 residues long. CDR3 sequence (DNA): TGTGCCTGGAGTACTCAGGTTAGCAATCAGCCCCAGCATTTT. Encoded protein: CAWSTQVSNQPQHF.

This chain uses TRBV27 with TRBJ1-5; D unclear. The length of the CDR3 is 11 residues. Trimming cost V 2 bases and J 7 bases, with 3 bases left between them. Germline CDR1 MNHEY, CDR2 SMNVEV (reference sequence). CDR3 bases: TGTGCCAGCAGTTTAAAGCAGCCCCAGCATTTT. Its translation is CASSLKQPQHF.

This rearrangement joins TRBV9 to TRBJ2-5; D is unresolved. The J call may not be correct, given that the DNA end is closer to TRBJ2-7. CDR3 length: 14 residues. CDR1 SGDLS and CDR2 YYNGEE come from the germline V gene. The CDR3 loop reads CASSVDRYSYEQYF. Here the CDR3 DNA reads TGTGCCAGCAGCGTAGATCGGTACTCCTACGAGCAGTACTTC.

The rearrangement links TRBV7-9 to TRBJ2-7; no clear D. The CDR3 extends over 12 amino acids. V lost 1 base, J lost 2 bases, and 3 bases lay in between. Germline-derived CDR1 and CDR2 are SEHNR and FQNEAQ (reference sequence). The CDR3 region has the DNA TGTGCCAGCAGCTTAGTTGCCTACGAGCAGTACTTC. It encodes CASSLVAYEQYF.

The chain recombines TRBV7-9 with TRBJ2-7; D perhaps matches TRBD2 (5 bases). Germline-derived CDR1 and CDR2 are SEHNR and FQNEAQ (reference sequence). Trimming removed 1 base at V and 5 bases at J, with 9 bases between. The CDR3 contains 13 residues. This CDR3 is CASSLGRGDEQYF. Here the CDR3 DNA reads TGTGCCAGCAGCTTAGGACGGGGAGACGAGCAGTACTTC.

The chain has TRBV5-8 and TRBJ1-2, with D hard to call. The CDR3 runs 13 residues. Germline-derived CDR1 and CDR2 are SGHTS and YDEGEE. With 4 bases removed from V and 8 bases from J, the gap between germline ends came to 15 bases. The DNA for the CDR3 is TGTGCCAGCAGCGAAGTCTCAAGCGGGGGCTACACCTTC. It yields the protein CASSEVSSGGYTF.

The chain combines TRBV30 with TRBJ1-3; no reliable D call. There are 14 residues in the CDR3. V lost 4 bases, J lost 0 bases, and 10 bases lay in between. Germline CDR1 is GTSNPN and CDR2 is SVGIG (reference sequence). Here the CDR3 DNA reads TGTGCCTGGACCTCTACGAGCTCTGGAAACACCATATATTTT. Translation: CAWTSTSSGNTIYF.

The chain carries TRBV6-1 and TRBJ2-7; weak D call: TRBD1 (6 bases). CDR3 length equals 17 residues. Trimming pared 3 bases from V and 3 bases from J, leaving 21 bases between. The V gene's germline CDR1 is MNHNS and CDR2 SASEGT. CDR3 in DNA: TGTGCCAGCAGTGATGGCCTCCGGGACATAACCGTCTACGAGCAGTACTTC. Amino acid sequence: CASSDGLRDITVYEQYF.

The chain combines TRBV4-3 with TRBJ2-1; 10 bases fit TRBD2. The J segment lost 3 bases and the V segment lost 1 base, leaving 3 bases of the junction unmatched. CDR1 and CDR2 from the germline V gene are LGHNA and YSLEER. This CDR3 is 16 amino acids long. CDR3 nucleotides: TGCGCCAGCAGCCAAGGCCGGACTAGCGGCTACAATGAGCAGTTCTTC. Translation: CASSQGRTSGYNEQFF.